This T cell receptor (beta chain) came from a study of cytomegalovirus exposure and HLA in healthy donors (dated by TCRdb to 2016 to 2017). Study-level background: An earlier analysis of roughly 570 of the donors reported approximately 260 Gb of sequence data and around 100 million unique TCR beta sequences obtained from 180 million or so T cells. Of the 350 to 400 genotyped donors, about 80% fell in the genetic ancestry cluster associated with self-reported Caucasian donors. Using immunosequencing, the study profiled T cell repertoires from 500 to 800 subjects and related those repertoires to cytomegalovirus serostatus. Four to six DR-DQ haplotypes were handled as single units for association and clustering, since linkage in the cohort was strong. Rather than using new phenotypic data, the later analysis identified candidate immune exposures from TCR beta sequences and from how often those sequences occurred across donors. High-throughput TCR immunosequencing, statistical association of individual TCRs with disease status, and machine learning were combined to predict cytomegalovirus infection status. Among almost 400 genotyped donors of the cohort, an average of approximately 240,000 unique TCR beta nucleotide sequences were sequenced per donor, roughly 18% of them non-productive. Genome-wide SNP genotypes for about three fifths of the roughly 670 donors were used in a later genetic analysis, which treated that subset as a discovery cohort. An earlier analysis of approximately 640 of the donors applied high-throughput TCR beta sequencing to assess whether each TCR beta V gene segment acted as functional or pseudogenic. Alongside the repertoire data, information on donor age, sex, ethnicity and CMV serostatus was compiled. An early release covering 550 to 650 HLA-typed donors comprised roughly 300 gigabases of sequencing data and around 80 million unique TCR sequences. The number of donors typed differed by locus, with 629-630 for A, B, C, DRB1 and DQB1, more than 500 for DQA1, about 610 for DPA1, and 400 to 490 for DPB1. All discovery cohort repertoires had been generated on a single sequencing platform. In addition to the first cohort of 666 subjects, a separate validation cohort of 120 different subjects was used. The study aimed to test whether signatures of past pathogen exposure could be identified by cataloging public T cell receptors. To study patterns of TCR occurrence, a later analysis re-analyzed previously published TCR beta repertoires from around 660 donors and added high-resolution HLA genotyping. Both class I and class II loci were covered by HLA typing, at four-digit resolution.

The cohort comprised some 730 healthy bone marrow donors. Cohort members were all nominally healthy when sampled, although unrecorded immune exposures were likely present. The donor tested CMV seronegative and was one of the 352 seronegative cohort members. Every donor gave a peripheral blood sample, and the peripheral blood mononuclear cells from that sample were used for TCR beta sequencing. The Qiagen DNeasy Blood Extraction Kit was used to extract genomic DNA from the blood cell samples. The CDR3 starts with the cysteine, ends with the phenylalanine, and has 14 residues. Solely the CDR3 DNA is kept, with 42 bases framed from the first base. Via the germline V gene (reference sequence), CDR1 is SSHAT and CDR2 FNYEAQ. Libraries were prepared through the immunoSEQ multiplex PCR assay. A mixture of 60 forward primers for TCR Vbeta segments and 13 reverse primers for TCR Jbeta segments was used in the multiplex PCR. A multiplex PCR assay on genomic DNA amplified the CDR3 region of rearranged TCR beta genes. Amplified TCR beta libraries were sequenced as 87-base-pair reads on the Illumina HiSeq System. On the authors' methods: In a later analysis, 77 million or so unique TCR beta chains were counted across the 500 to 850 repertoires, and approximately 9.9 million of these chains were shared by at least two donors. Raw reads were error-corrected and collapsed into unique sequences with a nearest-neighbor algorithm that merged closely related sequences to remove PCR and sequencing errors. V, D and J gene segments were assigned by aligning CDR3 sequences to IMGT reference sequences. For a sequence to be retained, at least a six-nucleotide match to both a V gene segment and a J gene segment was required. A rearrangement counted as productive if the CDR3 had no stop codons and remained in frame with V and J, and every other rearrangement counted as non-productive. Following IMGT convention, CDR3 was defined as the stretch from the second conserved V-encoded cysteine up to the conserved J-encoded phenylalanine. The earlier analysis of about 610 of the donors excluded any sequence lacking an unambiguous match to a single V gene segment. An earlier analysis of some 500 of the donors classified V segments as functional when productive rearrangements were above 56.7% and as segregating when the standard deviation between donors was above 5%. A statistical classification framework was developed to diagnose cytomegalovirus status using the catalog of TCR beta chain sequences. A later analysis assigned V and J genes by comparing TCR nucleotide sequences with IMGT/GENE-DB human TR gene sequences. Using the TCRdist pipeline, a later analysis assigned CDR3 sequences along with most-parsimonious VDJ recombination scenarios. In a later analysis, each TCR beta chain was defined by its CDR3 amino acid sequence together with its V-gene family, and reads lacking a unique V-gene family were excluded. In a later analysis, around 650 highly shared, low-generation-probability nucleotide sequences were removed to address suspected cross-contamination and a sequencing artifact. In a later analysis, a clonal expansion index for each public chain was calculated from normalized within-repertoire ranks of inferred template counts. A later analysis computed generation probabilities with a VDJ recombination model fitted to out-of-frame rearrangements, and checked the results against IGoR. In a later analysis, hypergeometric tests were used to score TCR-TCR, TCR-HLA and TCR-CMV co-occurrence, with a repertoire-size bias correction applied to TCR pairs. To estimate false discovery rates, a later analysis permuted the HLA or CMV assignments 20 times. In a later analysis, co-occurring TCRs were grouped using DBSCAN, and TCRdist sequence similarity was added for clustering within HLA-allele-positive subsets. Repertoires with fewer than 30,000 or more than 120,000 public chains were left out of co-occurrence clustering, as were five repertoires with anomalous nucleotide sharing. Held by TCRdb, this immuneACCESS table contains in-frame sequences only and omits some clones. Under half of the omission traces to an unresolved V gene where checked; the cause of the rest is unknown. That table supplies the V and J calls and clone size; D and trimming were determined from the DNA. The sample table holds about 150,000 clones, of which roughly three quarters were seen once. The ten largest clones take up 2% to 2.5% of the sample.

The study at large found these results: HLA typing was unavailable for some donors at each locus, so association tests used only the typed subset. The presence/absence analyses assumed that sequencing depth was roughly uniform across donors, and that assumption may not be true. The earlier analysis of almost 600 of the donors excluded 15 to 20 rarely observed V segments, including chromosome 9 orphons, because counts were too low. In the study, about 150 TCR beta chains were listed as associated with cytomegalovirus. A cluster of highly shared sequence variants was judged likely to be a technical artifact of the sequencing pipeline. Linkage disequilibrium might explain the correlated functional status among segregating V segments, but an unknown experimental factor could not be ruled out. CMV serostatus was the only immune exposure information available for the cohort. In a later analysis, the rate of TCR association differed among HLA loci, with DRB1 alleles having the most associated TCRs and HLA-C alleles having the fewest. In a later genetic analysis, fewer N-insertions in productive TCRs were reported among donors in an Asian-associated ancestry cluster than the roughly 640-donor mean. Most TCR sequences were seen in very few donors, while some public TCRs were found in many individuals. An association between a missense DCLRE1C variant and V-gene and J-gene trimming of TCR beta chains was found in a later genetic analysis and replicated in an independent cohort. The 87-base-pair reads could not distinguish some IMGT-functional V segments, including TRBV6-2 and TRBV6-3, so those segments were excluded. In an earlier analysis of some 550 of the donors, most TCR beta V segments were observed in productive rearrangements about 87% or about 30% of the time, broadly matching IMGT annotations. A further reported finding was that TCR beta sequences accurately predicted the HLA-A and HLA-B alleles for most subjects in the first cohort. The authors suggested that the approach could potentially be extended to other disease states and immunological phenotypes. In a later analysis, most CMV-associated TCR beta chains were found to appear HLA-restricted, with HLA associations seemingly driven largely by CMV exposure. Several of the top co-occurrence clusters appeared to be linked to parvovirus B19, influenza, CMV and Epstein-Barr virus, according to a later analysis. The classifier was reported to diagnose cytomegalovirus status with high specificity and sensitivity in both the original and validation cohorts. In a later analysis, HLA-associated TCR beta chains showed more clonal expansion and lower generation probabilities than non-associated chains that were equally common. In vitro tests confirmed that a few of the cytomegalovirus-associated TCR beta chains recognize cytomegalovirus antigens. At a false discovery rate of 0.05, a later analysis linked 16,951 TCR beta sequences to specific HLA alleles. When HLA alleles, especially DR and DQ, strongly co-occurred, attributing TCR associations to individual alleles was difficult. The cohort was sequenced for TCR beta chains only, and without alpha or paired-chain data the features that could be detected were limited.

In the case of this clone: The antigen this receptor binds is unknown. The junction departs from germline at one end; a sequencing error may be responsible.

The receptor comes from a man younger than 40 in good health and CMV-seronegative. Sequencing was performed on PBMCs. The rearrangement combines TRBV7-7 with TRBJ2-7, with 14 bases matching TRBD2. CDR3 protein: CASSSGLAGVEQYF. The bases are TGTGCTAGCAGTTCGGGACTAGCGGGAGTCGAGCAGTACTTC.